A single sample is the source of the 27 T cell receptor beta chains below, sequenced in a study of cytomegalovirus exposure and HLA in healthy donors (dated by TCRdb to about 2017). The library was prepared using the immunoSEQ multiplex PCR assay. TCRdb carries this immuneACCESS record with in-frame sequences only. Its versions omit some clonotypes, under half of them owing to an unresolved V gene in the studies checked, with the rest unexplained. For this sample the table gives about 150,000 clones, of which about 88% were detected only once. Clones ranked in the top ten supply about 22% of the sample. The sequencing input was PBMCs. These receptor sequences come from a man aged 18 to 29 in good health and CMV-seropositive.

The V and J genes are TRBV10-1 and TRBJ2-7, with 9 bases matching TRBD1. After removal of 2 bases from V and 0 bases from J, the junction contained 5 bases not matched to a gene. CDR3 length equals 16 residues. From germline, CDR1 is WNHNN and CDR2 SYGVQD (reference sequence). This CDR3 reads CASSELSGQGSYEQYF. Here the CDR3 DNA reads TGCGCCAGCAGTGAGCTCTCGGGACAGGGCTCCTACGAGCAGTACTTC.

This clone was counted a few times. This chain links TRBV30 with TRBJ1-1; no firm D call. The V and J ends lost 0 bases and 7 bases respectively, with 12 bases between them. Germline assignment: CDR1 GTSNPN and CDR2 SVGIG (reference sequence). The length of the CDR3 is 13 residues. The CDR3, as DNA: TGTGCCTGGAGTGTAACCGGCGGGATTGAAGCTTTCTTT. Translation gives CAWSVTGGIEAFF.

V is TRBV6-5 and J is TRBJ2-2, with TRBD2 matching over 7 bases. The CDR3 has 13 amino acids. V gave up 8 bases and J gave up 5 bases; unmatched junction bases: 5. Germline loops: CDR1 MNHEY, CDR2 SVGAGI. The CDR3 region has the DNA TGTGCCAGCCTCCGGGGGGATACCGGGGAGCTGTTTTTT. This codes for CASLRGDTGELFF.

The chain recombines TRBV4-3 with TRBJ2-2, with TRBD1 matching over 8 bases. CDR3 length: 17 residues. J was trimmed by 3 bases and V by 1 base; bases with no gene match: 7. Per germline, CDR1 LGHNA and CDR2 YSLEER. For the CDR3, the DNA is TGCGCCAGCAGCCAAGGACAGGGGCCGGCGGACACCGGGGAGCTGTTTTTT. It yields the protein CASSQGQGPADTGELFF.

The CDR3 region has the DNA TGTGCCAGCAGCCCGACAGGGATGGAGACCCAGTACTTC. Amino acids: CASSPTGMETQYF. The rearrangement joins TRBV7-3 to TRBJ2-5, with 7 bases aligning to TRBD1. V trimming: 5 bases; J trimming: 5 bases; junction bases outside the gene matches: 5. This CDR3 has 13 residues. CDR1 SGHTA and CDR2 FQGTGA come from the germline V gene.

The V call is TRBV9, the J call TRBJ2-5; TRBD1 is a possible D gene (5 bases). This CDR3 spans 15 amino acids. Trimming removed 0 bases from V and 4 bases from J, with 13 bases in between. Germline V gene data show CDR1 as SGDLS and CDR2 as YYNGEE. This CDR3 reads CASSVVGVQGETQYF. The CDR3 coding sequence is TGTGCCAGCAGCGTAGTTGGGGTGCAGGGAGAGACCCAGTACTTC.

This clone came up a few times. This chain joins TRBV7-3 and TRBJ2-7, with TRBD2 matching over 10 bases. This CDR3 is built from 14 residues. The V gene's germline CDR1 is SGHTA and CDR2 FQGTGA. Germline trimming cut 4 bases from V and 8 bases from J; bases unmatched to any gene: 8. CDR3 amino acids: CASSSTSGAAQQYF. The CDR3 DNA reads as TGTGCCAGCAGCTCAACTAGCGGGGCCGCCCAGCAGTACTTC.

DNA for the CDR3: TGTGCCAGTAGTATAGCCACAGGGGTTTTCGGCTACACCTTC. Encoded protein: CASSIATGVFGYTF. The chain uses TRBV19 and TRBJ1-2; 7 positions match TRBD1. V was clipped by 1 base and J by 8 bases; unmatched bases: 7. CDR1 and CDR2 (germline): LNHDA, SQIVND (reference sequence). The CDR3 spans 14 residues.

The CDR3 coding sequence is TGTGCCAGCAGCGTAATGGCCCTAGCTTTCACCGCGAACACCGGGGAGCTGTTTTTT. As protein: CASSVMALAFTANTGELFF. The rearrangement joins TRBV9 to TRBJ2-2, with D possibly TRBD2 on 5 matching bases. Trimming cost V 1 base and J 0 bases, with 19 bases left between them. CDR1 SGDLS and CDR2 YYNGEE come from the germline V gene. The CDR3 is 19 amino acids.

The genes are TRBV7-9 and TRBJ1-2; 7 bases are shared with TRBD1. The germline gives CDR1 SEHNR, CDR2 FQNEAQ (reference sequence). The trim removed 6 bases at V and 7 bases at J, leaving 11 bases unmatched. The CDR3 loop spans 14 amino acids. CDR3 sequence: CASSLPQGISGYTF. As DNA, the CDR3 is TGTGCCAGCAGTTTGCCACAGGGGATAAGTGGCTACACCTTC.

The genes are TRBV2 and TRBJ2-3, with TRBD1 as a possible D gene (6 bases). The V gene lost 6 bases and the J gene lost 2 bases, with 12 bases spanning the gap. Germline values: CDR1 SNHLY, CDR2 FYNNEI. This CDR3 contains 14 residues. This CDR3 is CASSQGTNTDTQYF. CDR3 DNA sequence: TGTGCCAGCAGCCAAGGGACAAACACAGATACGCAGTATTTT.

The chain carries TRBV7-8 and TRBJ2-1; 8 bases match TRBD2. The CDR3 has 15 amino acids. V gave up 4 bases and J gave up 2 bases; unmatched junction bases: 4. CDR1 and CDR2 from the germline V gene are SGHVS and FQNEAQ. The CDR3, as DNA: TGTGCCAGCAGCTCGACTAGCGCTCCCTACAATGAGCAGTTCTTC. Translated, it gives CASSSTSAPYNEQFF.

The V and J genes are TRBV25-1 and TRBJ2-7; no clear D gene. Germline CDR1 is MGHDK and CDR2 is SYGVNS. The ends were cut back, 11 bases at V and 3 bases at J, with 8 bases in the middle. The CDR3 is made up of 10 amino acids. CDR3 DNA sequence: TGTGCCCTCCCTATCTACGAGCAGTACTTC. This translates into CALPIYEQYF.

The chain has TRBV6-5 and TRBJ2-1; D perhaps matches TRBD1 (6 bases). The CDR3 loop spans 15 amino acids. V was pared by 5 bases and J by 4 bases, with 15 bases between. Germline loops: CDR1 MNHEY, CDR2 SVGAGI. In nucleotides, the CDR3 is TGTGCCAGCAGTCGTGGGGACACGCGATACAATGAGCAGTTCTTC. Translating gives CASSRGDTRYNEQFF.

This chain links TRBV6-5 with TRBJ2-1; perhaps TRBD2 as D (6 bases). CDR3 size: 16 residues. Germline V gene data show CDR1 as MNHEY and CDR2 as SVGAGI. V was shortened by 4 bases and J by 6 bases, with 19 bases between the two germline ends. The CDR3 bases are TGTGCCAGCAGTTCCCCAGCGGGCCCCTACAGCAATGAGCAGTTCTTC. Amino acid sequence: CASSSPAGPYSNEQFF.

V usage is TRBV5-1 and J usage is TRBJ2-1, with 9 bases that match TRBD1. The CDR3 covers 16 residues. The germline V gene has CDR1 SGHRS and CDR2 YFSETQ. V dropped 2 bases and J dropped 4; count of bases not matched to a gene: 7. As DNA, the CDR3 is TGCGCCAGCAGCTTTCTCGGACAGGGGATGTACAATGAGCAGTTCTTC. Translating it yields CASSFLGQGMYNEQFF.

A note on this clone: Other DNA sequences within the sample encode an identical CDR3. V usage is TRBV5-1 and J usage is TRBJ2-1; 7 bases line up with TRBD2. Germline trimming cut 0 bases from V and 4 bases from J; bases unmatched to any gene: 1. CDR1 and CDR2 (germline): SGHRS, YFSETQ. The CDR3 has 14 amino acids. Written as DNA, the CDR3 is TGCGCCAGCAGCTTGGGGACTAGTTACAATGAGCAGTTCTTC. This translates into CASSLGTSYNEQFF.

The rearrangement uses TRBV20-1 and TRBJ1-4; 7 nucleotides align to TRBD1. Germline loops: CDR1 DFQATT, CDR2 SNEGSKA (reference sequence). V dropped 6 bases and J dropped 7; count of bases not matched to a gene: 2. The CDR3 runs 11 residues. In nucleotides, the CDR3 is TGCAGTGCAGGGGGCGGTGAAAAACTGTTTTTT. Translating gives CSAGGGEKLFF.

J is TRBJ2-3 and V is TRBV30; weak D call: TRBD1 (5 bases). The CDR3 has 14 residues. The germline V gene encodes CDR1 GTSNPN and CDR2 SVGIG (reference sequence). Trimming pared 2 bases from V and 1 base from J, leaving 10 bases between. CDR3 nucleotide sequence: TGTGCCTGGAGTTTCGTGGGGCGCACAGATACGCAGTATTTT. Its protein is CAWSFVGRTDTQYF.

The chain combines TRBV5-6 with TRBJ1-5, with D perhaps matching TRBD1 (5 bases). CDR1 is SGHDT and CDR2 is YYEEEE in the germline V gene. V lost 0 bases and J lost 4, with 11 bases in between. The CDR3 runs 15 residues. DNA of the CDR3: TGTGCCAGCAGCTTGGGGCAGGGCAGAAATCAGCCCCAGCATTTT. It yields the protein CASSLGQGRNQPQHF.

V is TRBV18 and J is TRBJ1-4, with 7 bases identical to TRBD1. Trimming cost V 6 bases and J 5 bases; bases outside gene matches: 6. CDR3 length: 14 residues. CDR1 is KGHSH, CDR2 LQKENI, per germline. The CDR3 coding sequence is TGTGCCAGCTCCCGGGGACAGCTGAATGAAAAACTGTTTTTT. This codes for CASSRGQLNEKLFF.

This clone showed up just once. The chain links TRBV11-2 to TRBJ2-6; D uncertain. The CDR3 contains 19 residues. Between the trimmed V and J ends, which lost 5 bases and 1 base, there was a span of 21 bases. Germline lookup yields CDR1 SGHAT and CDR2 FQNNGV. The CDR3 sequence is CASSPIRVQPTSGANVLTF. In DNA, the CDR3 is TGTGCCAGCAGCCCGATACGGGTCCAACCTACTTCTGGGGCCAACGTCCTGACTTTC.

This sequence joins TRBV7-3 and TRBJ2-3, with 9 positions matching TRBD2. With V trimmed by 7 bases and J by 3 bases, 11 bases remained unmatched. CDR1 is SGHTA, CDR2 FQGTGA, per germline. There are 16 residues in the CDR3. The CDR3 nucleotides are TGTGCCAGCACCGGTCGAGGGGCGGGAGGGACAGATACGCAGTATTTT. It specifies CASTGRGAGGTDTQYF. Looking up the rest from reference TRBV7-3 and TRBJ2-3 gives the full variable domain: GAGVSQTPSNKVTEKGKYVELRCDPISGHTALYWYRQSLGQGPEFLIYFQGTGAADDSGLPNDRFFAVRPEGSVSTLKIQRTERGDSAVYLCASTGRGAGGTDTQYFGPGTRLTVL.

The chain uses TRBV4-2 and TRBJ1-2; the D gene is possibly TRBD1 (6 bases). V was pared by 0 bases and J by 6 bases, with 11 bases between. Germline V gene sequence: CDR1 LGHNA, CDR2 YNFKEQ. The CDR3 has 14 residues. CDR3 region: CASSQDRGADGYTF. The CDR3 DNA reads as TGTGCCAGCAGCCAAGACAGGGGTGCTGATGGCTACACCTTC.

Many counts were recorded for this clone. DNA for the CDR3: TGTGCCAGTAGTGACAGGGTAGTGCCCTCGGAGCTGTTTTTT. Residues: CASSDRVVPSELFF. This chain connects TRBV19 to TRBJ2-2; TRBD1 aligns across 7 bases. V dropped 5 bases and J dropped 10; count of bases not matched to a gene: 10. The CDR3 extends over 14 amino acids. From germline, CDR1 is LNHDA and CDR2 SQIVND (reference sequence).

V usage is TRBV28 and J usage is TRBJ1-2; a weak D match, TRBD1 (6 bases). The CDR3 extends over 15 amino acids. The germline V gene has CDR1 MDHEN and CDR2 SYDVKM. Trimming took off 4 bases at V and 8 bases at J, with 20 bases between the two ends. CDR3 in DNA: TGTGCCAGCAGTTACCAGGGGCAGGGGTCGGGAGGCTACACCTTC. Translating gives CASSYQGQGSGGYTF.

The J gene is TRBJ2-7, the V gene TRBV5-6; tentatively, D is TRBD1 (6 bases). Trimming removed 2 bases at V and 6 bases at J, with 15 bases between. CDR1 is SGHDT, CDR2 YYEEEE, per germline. The CDR3 sequence is 14 residues long. DNA of the CDR3: TGTGCCAGCAGCTTAACAGGGCCCAGGGGCGAGCAGTACTTC. Its translation: CASSLTGPRGEQYF.